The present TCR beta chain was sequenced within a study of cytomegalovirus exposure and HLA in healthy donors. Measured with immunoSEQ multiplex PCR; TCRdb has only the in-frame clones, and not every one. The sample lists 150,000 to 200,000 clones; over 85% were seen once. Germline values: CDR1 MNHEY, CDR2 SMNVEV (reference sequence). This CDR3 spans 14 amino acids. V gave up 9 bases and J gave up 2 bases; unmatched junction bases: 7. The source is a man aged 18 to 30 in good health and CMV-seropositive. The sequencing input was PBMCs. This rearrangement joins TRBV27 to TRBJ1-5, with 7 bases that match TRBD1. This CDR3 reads CASKTGTRNQPQHF. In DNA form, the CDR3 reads TGTGCCAGTAAGACAGGGACTCGCAATCAGCCCCAGCATTTT.